Following are 6 T cell receptor beta chains from one sample sequenced in a study of T-cell memory formation after mild COVID-19. TCRdb used MiXCR to reprocess the 5' RACE reads, holding one entry per CDR3 protein. The sample comprises almost 550,000 distinct CDR3 sequences, roughly 21% of which are singletons, and around an eighth rests with the top ten. The specimen was PBMCs or a T cell subset sorted from them (not recorded which). The receptors were gathered from an adult woman who had mild COVID-19 (a few samples of this study predate the infection). Cell type and time point are not known.

This clonotype was seen a handful of times. The chain joins TRBV7-9 to TRBJ2-6; TRBD1 matches at 8 bases. The CDR3 extends over 18 amino acids. Germline CDR1 is SEHNR and CDR2 is FQNEAQ (reference sequence). V shed 5 bases, J shed 0 bases, and the junction held 9 bases outside the gene matches. CDR3 protein: CASSPGQGLSSGANVLTF. The CDR3 DNA follows: TGTGCCAGCAGCCCCGGACAGGGTTTGAGCTCTGGGGCCAACGTCCTGACTTTC.

The chain carries TRBV6-4 and TRBJ2-1; TRBD2 is a possible D gene (6 bases). Trimming shortened V by 3 bases and J by 3 bases, and 9 bases separated the two germline ends. The CDR3 runs 14 residues. CDR1 and CDR2 (germline): MRHNA, SNTAGT. The CDR3 DNA is TGTGCCAGCAGTGAAGGCGGGGACTACAATGAGCAGTTCTTC. It yields the protein CASSEGGDYNEQFF.

In its sample, this clonotype was seen a few times. The chain has TRBV7-6 and TRBJ2-1, with 9 bases fitting TRBD2. Germline-derived CDR1 and CDR2 are SGHVS and FNYEAQ. CDR3 length equals 16 residues. V was clipped by 0 bases and J by 12 bases; unmatched bases: 12. The CDR3 nucleotides read TGTGCCAGCAGCTTAGCGTTAGCGGGAGTGGGGGAGAGGCAGTTCTTC. This codes for CASSLALAGVGERQFF.

In this sample, this clonotype turned up a few times. This chain connects TRBV20-1 to TRBJ2-3, with 9 bases that match TRBD2. J was trimmed by 11 bases and V by 3 bases; bases with no gene match: 15. CDR1 is DFQATT, CDR2 SNEGSKA, per germline (reference sequence). CDR3 size: 15 residues. The CDR3 protein is CSASQGVAGAPGQYF. The CDR3 nucleotides are TGCAGTGCTAGCCAAGGGGTAGCGGGGGCCCCAGGGCAGTATTTT.

This clonotype was seen only a few times. The chain uses TRBV20-1 and TRBJ2-7, with 9 positions matching TRBD1. V lost 1 base to trimming and J lost 0 bases; unmatched junction nucleotides: 7. This CDR3 is 16 amino acids long. Germline V gene lookup returns CDR1 DFQATT and CDR2 SNEGSKA (reference sequence). The CDR3 here is CSARVSDRGSSYEQYF. The CDR3 bases are TGCAGTGCTAGAGTTTCGGACAGGGGAAGCTCCTACGAGCAGTACTTC.

This chain uses TRBV18 with TRBJ1-1, with D perhaps TRBD1 (6 bases). The CDR3 is 15 amino acids. V lost 1 base, J lost 1 base, and 10 bases lay in between. Per germline, CDR1 KGHSH and CDR2 LQKENI. The CDR3 here is CASSPLGGPNTEAFF. The CDR3 DNA follows: TGTGCCAGCTCACCACTCGGGGGGCCGAACACTGAAGCTTTCTTT.